Listed below are T cell receptor beta chains from one sample, sequenced in a study of shared clonotypes between healthy human individuals. The assay was immunoSEQ multiplex PCR, and TCRdb's table has in-frame clones only and misses some. The sample gives nearly 1 million clones, more than 75% of which show up once; approximately 1.5% is in the top ten. The sequenced sample consisted of memory CD4+ T cells sorted from blood. These TCRs come from a man younger than 30 in good health. CDR3s include the opening cysteine and the closing phenylalanine or tryptophan. A D gene is named only where the DNA matches it firmly. The size of a clone is reported for some rows only, either as once, few or many, or as a class for expanded clones.

clone_size | j_call | d_call | v_call | cdr3_aa | cdr3_nt
NA | TRBJ1-6 | NA | TRBV6-6 | CASSYSDQHNSPLHF | TGTGCCAGCAGTTACTCTGACCAGCACAATTCACCCCTCCACTTT
NA | TRBJ2-5 | NA | TRBV30 | CAWSLTGGETQYF | TGTGCCTGGAGTCTGACTGGCGGGGAGACCCAGTACTTC
NA | TRBJ2-3 | NA | TRBV5-4 | CATRTVGGRGTDTQYF | TGTGCCACCCGGACTGTCGGGGGGAGGGGGACAGATACGCAGTATTTT
NA | TRBJ1-5 | NA | TRBV5-1 | CASSPRGGNQPQHF | TGCGCCAGCAGCCCCAGGGGCGGAAATCAGCCCCAGCATTTT
NA | TRBJ1-2 | TRBD1 | TRBV28 | CASSSIRDRGVNYGYTF | TGTGCCAGCAGTTCAATCCGGGACAGGGGGGTGAACTATGGCTACACCTTC
NA | TRBJ1-1 | NA | TRBV7-9 | CASSPIRGRVETFF | TGTGCCAGCAGTCCTATCCGAGGGAGGGTGGAAACTTTCTTT
few | TRBJ1-1 | TRBD1 | TRBV5-6 | CASSLDRGRSAEAFF | TGTGCCAGCAGCTTGGACAGGGGCAGGTCGGCTGAAGCTTTCTTT
NA | TRBJ2-5 | TRBD2 | TRBV7-8 | CASSSSGKIRMGETQYF | TGTGCCAGCAGCTCTAGCGGGAAAATTCGTATGGGAGAGACCCAGTACTTC
once | TRBJ1-2 | NA | TRBV18 | CASSPGNYGYTF | TGTGCCAGCTCACCTGGTAACTATGGCTACACCTTC
NA | TRBJ2-4 | TRBD1 | TRBV7-2 | CASSSTGGATKNIQYF | TGTGCCAGCAGCTCGACAGGGGGCGCGACCAAAAACATTCAGTACTTC
NA | TRBJ1-2 | TRBD1 | TRBV11-2 | CASSLVSGTGGDYGYTF | TGTGCCAGCAGCTTAGTTTCCGGGACAGGGGGTGACTATGGCTACACCTTC
NA | TRBJ1-2 | NA | TRBV6-6 | CASSTTGGARDGYTF | TGTGCCAGCAGTACAACCGGGGGGGCGCGTGATGGCTACACCTTC
NA | TRBJ1-4 | NA | TRBV9 | CASSPGLRDEKLFF | TGTGCCAGCAGCCCGGGACTCCGGGATGAAAAACTGTTTTTT
few | TRBJ1-1 | NA | TRBV25-1 | CASRTIQGRAFF | TGTGCCAGCAGGACTATACAGGGTAGAGCTTTCTTT
NA | TRBJ1-2 | NA | TRBV7-9 | CASSLNQAGYGYTF | TGTGCCAGCAGCTTAAACCAGGCGGGTTATGGCTACACCTTC
once | TRBJ2-5 | NA | TRBV10-3 | CAISQGGTQETQYF | TGTGCCATCAGCCAGGGGGGGACACAAGAGACCCAGTACTTC
NA | TRBJ1-6 | NA | TRBV30 | CAWMGYGSPLHF | TGTGCCTGGATGGGGTACGGTTCACCCCTCCACTTT
NA | TRBJ2-3 | NA | TRBV12-5 | CASGLVPKGFTDTQYF | TGTGCTAGTGGTTTGGTACCCAAGGGCTTCACAGATACGCAGTATTTT
NA | TRBJ1-4 | NA | TRBV7-2 | CASSLWGAGEKLFF | TGTGCCAGCAGCTTATGGGGGGCGGGTGAAAAACTGTTTTTT
NA | TRBJ2-3 | NA | TRBV29-1 | CSVLDYTDTQYF | TGCAGCGTCTTGGACTACACAGATACGCAGTATTTT
NA | TRBJ1-2 | NA | TRBV9 | CASSVDPGDYGYTF | TGTGCCAGCAGCGTAGACCCCGGGGACTATGGCTACACCTTC
once | TRBJ2-7 | NA | TRBV4-2 | CASSQGQETDEQYF | TGTGCCAGCAGCCAAGGCCAGGAAACGGACGAGCAGTACTTC
NA | TRBJ1-6 | NA | TRBV11-2 | CASSLRGKHSPLHF | TGTGCCAGCAGCTTGAGAGGGAAGCATTCACCCCTCCACTTT
NA | TRBJ2-1 | TRBD2 | TRBV28 | CASSLLGTSGSEQFF | TGTGCCAGCAGTTTACTTGGGACTAGCGGGAGTGAGCAGTTCTTC
few | TRBJ1-3 | NA | TRBV25-1 | CASSEYGTNSGNTIYF | TGTGCCAGCAGTGAATATGGGACAAACTCTGGAAACACCATATATTTT
NA | TRBJ2-4 | NA | TRBV7-9 | CASSLPVPGKNIQYF | TGTGCCAGCAGCTTACCCGTGCCGGGCAAAAACATTCAGTACTTC
many | TRBJ2-5 | NA | TRBV7-2 | CASSLPPLETQYF | TGTGCCAGCAGCTTACCGCCCTTAGAGACCCAGTACTTC
NA | TRBJ2-5 | TRBD2 | TRBV10-3 | CAISAGGARETQYF | TGTGCCATCAGTGCGGGGGGGGCTCGAGAGACCCAGTACTTC
few | TRBJ1-5 | NA | TRBV5-1 | CASSFGWGSNQPQHF | TGCGCCAGCAGCTTTGGGTGGGGCAGCAATCAGCCCCAGCATTTT
NA | TRBJ2-2 | TRBD1 | TRBV5-1 | CASSGGPPRQGNTGELFF | TGCGCCAGCAGCGGAGGACCCCCAAGACAGGGCAACACCGGGGAGCTGTTTTTT
many | TRBJ1-2 | NA | TRBV19 | CASSSRAGGYTF | TGTGCCAGTAGTAGCCGGGCAGGAGGCTACACCTTC
NA | TRBJ2-5 | TRBD1 | TRBV7-2 | CASSIWTGLRYF | TGTGCCAGCAGCATTTGGACAGGTCTGAGGTACTTC
NA | TRBJ2-1 | TRBD2 | TRBV7-9 | CASSPRGDSSSYNEQFF | TGTGCCAGCAGCCCGCGGGGGGACTCGAGCTCCTACAATGAGCAGTTCTTC
few | TRBJ2-2 | NA | TRBV11-1 | CASRPSAGQLNTGELFF | TGTGCCAGCAGGCCGAGCGCGGGTCAATTAAACACCGGGGAGCTGTTTTTT
NA | TRBJ2-3 | NA | TRBV4-3 | CASSQLAPDADTQYF | TGCGCCAGCAGCCAATTAGCTCCTGACGCAGATACGCAGTATTTT
once | TRBJ2-7 | TRBD2 | TRBV18 | CASSPKGTRGEQYF | TGTGCCAGCTCACCAAAAGGGACTAGAGGCGAGCAGTACTTC
NA | TRBJ2-7 | NA | TRBV5-4 | CASSLNWDSIGGEQYF | TGTGCCAGCAGCTTGAATTGGGACTCCATAGGTGGCGAGCAGTACTTC
NA | TRBJ1-2 | NA | TRBV7-9 | CAGTGGLGGYTF | TGTGCCGGGACGGGAGGCCTGGGGGGCTACACCTTC
NA | TRBJ2-1 | NA | TRBV11-3 | CASSLVSGVGNEQFF | TGTGCCAGCAGCTTAGTGTCCGGGGTTGGGAATGAGCAGTTCTTC
many | TRBJ1-1 | NA | TRBV18 | CASFTTQGMNTEAFF | TGTGCCAGCTTCACCACCCAGGGCATGAACACTGAAGCTTTCTTT
NA | TRBJ1-2 | TRBD1 | TRBV6-6 | CAIRTGLNYGYTF | TGTGCCATCCGGACAGGACTAAACTATGGCTACACCTTC
once | TRBJ2-7 | NA | TRBV6-1 | CASSLGKYEQYF | TGTGCCAGCAGTCTGGGGAAATACGAGCAGTACTTC